These 32 T cell receptor beta chains originate from one sample sequenced in a study of shared clonotypes between healthy human individuals. Sequenced by immunoSEQ multiplex PCR; TCRdb stores in-frame clones only, minus some. The sample consists of approximately 2,300,000 clones, around 92% of them appearing once. The sample was naive CD4+ T cells from PBMCs. Subset of the sample: CD45RA+ positively selected. Receptors were obtained from a man younger than 35 in good health. Some clones in this sample may be carry-over from other donors' samples.

With respect to this clone: The same CDR3 can be traced to other DNA sequences in this sample. This sequence joins TRBV6-1 and TRBJ2-7; D not resolved. The CDR3 consists of 11 residues. V lost 5 bases and J 4 bases, leaving 6 bases between the germline ends. CDR1 is MNHNS, CDR2 SASEGT, per germline. The CDR3 sequence is CASSPRYEQYF. CDR3 nucleotide sequence: TGTGCCAGCAGTCCGAGATACGAGCAGTACTTC.

This clone was counted only a few times. Other nucleotide sequences from this sample produce the same CDR3. This chain uses TRBV30 with TRBJ1-1; D call uncertain. Germline V lookup: CDR1 GTSNPN, CDR2 SVGIG (reference sequence). This CDR3 spans 11 amino acids. V was pared by 0 bases and J by 2 bases, with 1 base between. The CDR3 is CAWSVNTEAFF. The CDR3 nucleotides read TGTGCCTGGAGTGTTAACACTGAAGCTTTCTTT.

The CDR3 nucleotides are TGTGCCAGCAGCTGGGGGTCGGGGGCAGGTAATCAGCCCCAGCATTTT. It is translated as CASSWGSGAGNQPQHF. This chain joins TRBV7-2 and TRBJ1-5, with a possible D match to TRBD1 (6 bases). CDR1 SGHTA and CDR2 FQGNSA come from the germline V gene. V was clipped by 4 bases and J by 4 bases, with 17 bases between them. CDR3 length: 16 amino acids.

The chain links TRBV14 to TRBJ2-7; 8 bases align to TRBD2. This CDR3 region has 17 residues. Trimming removed 5 bases from V and 4 bases from J; junction bases left unmatched: 16. CDR1 and CDR2 (germline): SGHDN, FVKESK. This CDR3 is CASSATERVSGTYEQYF. Here the CDR3 DNA reads TGTGCCAGCAGCGCCACAGAAAGGGTTAGCGGGACATACGAGCAGTACTTC.

This clone was picked up a small number of times. The chain couples TRBV7-9 to TRBJ1-1; the D is unclear. In germline, CDR1 is SEHNR, CDR2 FQNEAQ (reference sequence). Trimming took off 0 bases at V and 8 bases at J, with 10 bases between the two ends. The CDR3 sequence is 13 residues long. The CDR3 is CASSLAGRLEAFF. In DNA, the CDR3 is TGTGCCAGCAGCTTAGCCGGACGGCTAGAAGCTTTCTTT. The whole variable domain, filled in from reference TRBV7-9 and TRBJ1-1, reads DTGVSQNPRHKITKRGQNVTFRCDPISEHNRLYWYRQTLGQGPEFLTYFQNEAQLEKSRLLSDRFSAERPKGSFSTLEIQRTEQGDSAMYLCASSLAGRLEAFFGQGTRLTVV.

The rearrangement uses TRBV18 and TRBJ1-1; D is uncertain. Germline V gives CDR1 KGHSH, CDR2 LQKENI. V lost 1 base and J lost 4, with 16 bases in between. The CDR3 totals 16 residues. CDR3 DNA: TGTGCCAGCTCACCACTTCTTGCCAGCCGGGGCACTGAAGCTTTCTTT. Protein: CASSPLLASRGTEAFF.

The chain links TRBV7-9 to TRBJ2-3; 11 bases are shared with TRBD2. CDR3 length: 16 amino acids. V gave up 5 bases and J gave up 5 bases; unmatched junction bases: 9. Germline V lookup: CDR1 SEHNR, CDR2 FQNEAQ (reference sequence). CDR3 region: CASSPRLAGTGDTQYF. CDR3 in DNA: TGTGCCAGCAGCCCGAGACTAGCGGGGACCGGAGATACGCAGTATTTT.

The rearrangement links TRBV11-3 to TRBJ2-7; 10 bases map to TRBD2. The trim removed 6 bases at V and 5 bases at J, leaving 7 bases unmatched. The CDR3 sequence is 14 residues long. Germline V gene data show CDR1 as SGHNT and CDR2 as YENEEA. The DNA of the CDR3 is TGTGCCAGCAGTTCCAGCGGGAGGGCCCACGAGCAGTACTTC. Its protein product is CASSSSGRAHEQYF.

The rearrangement links TRBV5-6 to TRBJ2-4; D not certain. Germline values: CDR1 SGHDT, CDR2 YYEEEE. CDR3 size: 14 residues. V lost 2 bases, J lost 5 bases, and 11 bases lay in between. The CDR3 here is CASSLPGGQNIQYF. The CDR3 DNA is TGTGCCAGCAGCTTACCTGGTGGGCAAAACATTCAGTACTTC.

A word on this clone: Other DNA sequences within the sample encode an identical CDR3. This sequence joins TRBV9 and TRBJ2-7, with unresolved D. Deletions cut 0 bases from V and 1 base from J, with 8 bases between. CDR3 length: 14 residues. CDR1 and CDR2 (germline): SGDLS, YYNGEE. The CDR3: CASSVAASSYEQYF. Written as DNA, the CDR3 is TGTGCCAGCAGCGTAGCCGCTAGTTCCTACGAGCAGTACTTC. Combining the CDR3 with reference TRBV9 and TRBJ2-7 gives the whole variable domain DSGVTQTPKHLITATGQRVTLRCSPRSGDLSVYWYQQSLDQGLQFLIQYYNGEERAKGNILERFSAQQFPDLHSELNLSSLELGDSALYFCASSVAASSYEQYFGPGTRLTVT.

J is TRBJ2-3 and V is TRBV4-2, with D tentatively TRBD1 (6 bases). There are 15 residues in the CDR3. Trimming removed 2 bases from V and 4 bases from J, with 13 bases in between. Per germline, CDR1 LGHNA and CDR2 YNFKEQ. This chain's CDR3 is CASSQTGRPADTQYF. The CDR3 DNA is TGTGCCAGCAGCCAAACAGGGCGGCCGGCAGATACGCAGTATTTT.

The chain uses TRBV9 and TRBJ2-2, with D perhaps matching TRBD1 or TRBD2 (5 bases each). CDR1 and CDR2 from the germline V gene are SGDLS and YYNGEE. Trimming removed 0 bases at V and 4 bases at J, with 10 bases between. The CDR3 totals 15 residues. The CDR3 here is CASSVGRAGTGELFF. The CDR3 DNA follows: TGTGCCAGCAGCGTAGGCAGGGCGGGCACCGGGGAGCTGTTTTTT.

This rearrangement joins TRBV9 to TRBJ1-3; D is ambiguous. CDR1 is SGDLS and CDR2 is YYNGEE in the germline V gene. Deletions cut 4 bases from V and 3 bases from J, with 14 bases between. There are 15 residues in the CDR3. The DNA for the CDR3 is TGTGCCAGCAGCCCGAGGTCCGGGTTTGGAAACACCATATATTTT. This gives the protein CASSPRSGFGNTIYF. The variable domain in full, with the rest retrieved from reference TRBV9 and TRBJ1-3, is DSGVTQTPKHLITATGQRVTLRCSPRSGDLSVYWYQQSLDQGLQFLIQYYNGEERAKGNILERFSAQQFPDLHSELNLSSLELGDSALYFCASSPRSGFGNTIYFGEGSWLTVV.

This chain joins TRBV19 and TRBJ2-4, with D perhaps TRBD2 (7 bases). The ends were cut back, 8 bases at V and 0 bases at J, with 17 bases in the middle. This CDR3 is built from 16 residues. The V gene's germline CDR1 is LNHDA and CDR2 SQIVND (reference sequence). The CDR3 spells CASGGAGSLAKNIQYF. CDR3 nucleotide sequence: TGTGCCAGTGGGGGGGCCGGATCCTTAGCCAAAAACATTCAGTACTTC.

The CDR3 loop reads CASSGGTGGIGAFF. CDR3 nucleotides: TGTGCCAGCAGCGGAGGGACAGGGGGTATAGGAGCTTTCTTT. This chain uses TRBV5-5 with TRBJ1-1, with 11 bases identical to TRBD1. With V trimmed by 4 bases and J by 10 bases, 9 bases remained unmatched. The germline CDR1 and CDR2 sequences are SGHKS and YYEKEE (reference sequence). This CDR3 has 14 amino acids.

The gene calls are TRBV19 and TRBJ2-2; a weak D match, TRBD2 (5 bases). Trimming shortened V by 5 bases and J by 2 bases, and 12 bases separated the two germline ends. Germline-derived CDR1 and CDR2 are LNHDA and SQIVND (reference sequence). The CDR3 is made up of 15 amino acids. The CDR3 loop is CASSPGLQNTGELFF. CDR3 DNA sequence: TGTGCCAGTAGTCCCGGACTCCAAAACACCGGGGAGCTGTTTTTT.

This chain uses TRBV2 with TRBJ2-7; 8 positions match TRBD2. The germline CDR1 and CDR2 sequences are SNHLY and FYNNEI. Trimming removed 7 bases from V and 3 bases from J; junction bases left unmatched: 8. The CDR3 has 14 amino acids. The CDR3 protein is CASTAERGNYEQYF. The CDR3 DNA follows: TGTGCCAGCACCGCCGAGCGGGGGAACTACGAGCAGTACTTC.

Regarding this clone: This CDR3 is also generated by other DNA sequences in the sample. The rearrangement links TRBV5-1 to TRBJ2-5; possible D gene TRBD1, 7 bases. CDR1 is SGHRS, CDR2 YFSETQ, per germline. Trimming left V 4 bases short and J 4 bases short, with 11 bases between. The CDR3 length is 13 residues. The CDR3 protein is CASSGQGGETQYF. The CDR3 DNA sequence: TGCGCCAGCAGCGGGCAGGGGGGAGAGACCCAGTACTTC.

This chain connects TRBV18 to TRBJ2-2, with 9 bases aligning to TRBD1. The ends lost 5 bases at V and 0 bases at J; junction bases unmatched: 4. Germline V gene sequence: CDR1 KGHSH, CDR2 LQKENI. This CDR3 has 16 amino acids. The CDR3 bases are TGTGCCAGCTCATTGGGACAGGGCGCGAACACCGGGGAGCTGTTTTTT. This codes for CASSLGQGANTGELFF. The full variable domain, with the rest looked up from reference TRBV18 and TRBJ2-2, is NAGVMQNPRHLVRRRGQEARLRCSPMKGHSHVYWYRQLPEEGLKFMVYLQKENIIDESGMPKERFSAEFPKEGPSILRIQQVVRGDSAAYFCASSLGQGANTGELFFGEGSRLTVL.

Concerning this clone itself: The sample contains more than one DNA sequence encoding this CDR3. The chain joins TRBV7-9 to TRBJ1-2; perhaps TRBD1 as D (5 bases). The CDR3 loop spans 13 amino acids. From germline, CDR1 is SEHNR and CDR2 FQNEAQ (reference sequence). Trimming removed 5 bases at V and 1 base at J, with 8 bases between. CDR3 residues: CASSPDSNYGYTF. For the CDR3, the DNA is TGTGCCAGCAGCCCCGACAGTAACTATGGCTACACCTTC.

Worth noting for this clone: Other DNA variants within this sample encode the same CDR3. J is TRBJ2-7 and V is TRBV7-9, with D perhaps TRBD1 (7 bases). V lost 1 base, J lost 4 bases, and 11 bases lay in between. Germline V gene lookup returns CDR1 SEHNR and CDR2 FQNEAQ (reference sequence). The CDR3 is made up of 14 amino acids. The DNA of the CDR3 is TGTGCCAGCAGCTTAGGACAGGGACTTTACGAGCAGTACTTC. Amino acid sequence: CASSLGQGLYEQYF.

The chain couples TRBV27 to TRBJ1-1; tentatively, D is TRBD1 (6 bases). The V end lost 2 bases, the J end lost 2 bases, and 21 bases lay between the germline ends. CDR1 and CDR2 from the germline V gene are MNHEY and SMNVEV (reference sequence). CDR3 length: 18 residues. The CDR3 sequence: CASSLIGRRQGINTEAFF. CDR3 coding DNA: TGTGCCAGCAGTTTAATCGGCCGGCGTCAGGGGATAAACACTGAAGCTTTCTTT.

This chain joins TRBV11-2 and TRBJ2-1; the match to TRBD2 covers 10 bases. CDR3 size: 17 residues. From germline, CDR1 is SGHAT and CDR2 FQNNGV. J gave up 0 bases and V 2 bases, and 4 bases lay outside the gene matches. The CDR3 reads CASSLPASGSSYNEQFF. As DNA, the CDR3 is TGTGCCAGCAGCTTACCTGCTAGCGGGAGCTCCTACAATGAGCAGTTCTTC.

This clone is a singleton in its sample. The chain is built from TRBV28 and TRBJ1-4; D gene ambiguous. There are 16 residues in the CDR3. CDR1 and CDR2 from the germline V gene are MDHEN and SYDVKM. The V end lost 6 bases, the J end lost 0 bases, and 14 bases lay between the germline ends. The CDR3: CASRGSALATNEKLFF. CDR3 bases: TGTGCCAGCAGAGGGTCAGCCTTAGCAACTAATGAAAAACTGTTTTTT.

V gene TRBV29-1 combines with J gene TRBJ2-5; D may be TRBD2 (5 bases). Trimming pared 5 bases from V and 9 bases from J, leaving 10 bases between. Germline assignment: CDR1 SQVTM and CDR2 ANQGSEA. The CDR3 consists of 10 residues. CDR3 in amino acids: CSVNRGPQYF. Here the CDR3 DNA reads TGCAGCGTTAATCGGGGTCCCCAGTACTTC. Combining the CDR3 with reference TRBV29-1 and TRBJ2-5 gives the whole variable domain SAVISQKPSRDICQRGTSLTIQCQVDSQVTMMFWYRQQPGQSLTLIATANQGSEATYESGFVIDKFPISRPNLTFSTLTVSNMSPEDSSIYLCSVNRGPQYFGPGTRLLVL.

This chain connects TRBV18 to TRBJ2-5; D gene uncertain. V gave up 2 bases and J gave up 9 bases, with 7 bases separating them. In germline, CDR1 is KGHSH, CDR2 LQKENI. The CDR3 covers 11 residues. The CDR3 DNA follows: TGTGCCAGCTCACCAGACCGGGCCCAGTACTTC. Its translation: CASSPDRAQYF.

The chain joins TRBV10-3 to TRBJ1-4; TRBD1 matches at 8 bases. Germline V gene data show CDR1 as ENHRY and CDR2 as SYGVKD. After removal of 5 bases from V and 7 bases from J, the junction contained 6 bases not matched to a gene. There are 14 residues in the CDR3. For the CDR3, the DNA is TGTGCCATCAGTAAAACAGGGGGTGCTGAAAAACTGTTTTTT. This translates into CAISKTGGAEKLFF.

The genes are TRBV19 and TRBJ2-7; TRBD2 agrees at 10 bases. Germline values: CDR1 LNHDA, CDR2 SQIVND (reference sequence). Losses at the gene ends were 10 bases for V and 4 bases for J; bases not matched to a gene: 7. The CDR3 is 13 amino acids. CDR3 protein: CATKREGLYEQYF. Written as DNA, the CDR3 is TGTGCCACCAAGCGGGAGGGACTTTACGAGCAGTACTTC.

The count of this clone is one. This chain uses TRBV7-3 with TRBJ1-3; perhaps TRBD1 as D (6 bases). Germline lookup yields CDR1 SGHTA and CDR2 FQGTGA. Trimming removed 5 bases at V and 2 bases at J, with 16 bases between. CDR3 length: 16 residues. CDR3 nucleotide sequence: TGTGCCAGCAGCCCAGAGCCAGGGGCTCCTGGAAACACCATATATTTT. Translating it yields CASSPEPGAPGNTIYF.

CDR3 loop: CASSQGTGYPTNEKLFF. CDR3 nucleotide sequence: TGTGCCAGCAGCCAAGGGACAGGGTATCCCACTAATGAAAAACTGTTTTTT. V usage is TRBV16 and J usage is TRBJ1-4; 9 nucleotides match TRBD1. Germline assignment: CDR1 KGHSY and CDR2 FQNENV. The V gene end was trimmed by 2 bases and the J gene end by 2 bases; junction bases not matched to a gene: 6. This CDR3 region has 17 residues.

The J gene is TRBJ2-7, the V gene TRBV6-5, with no clear D. The CDR3 spans 14 residues. Germline loops: CDR1 MNHEY, CDR2 SVGAGI. Trimming pared 2 bases from V and 2 bases from J, leaving 10 bases between. This CDR3 reads CASSYRATPYEQYF. The CDR3 DNA sequence: TGTGCCAGCAGTTACCGGGCTACCCCCTACGAGCAGTACTTC.

J is TRBJ1-4 and V is TRBV7-8, with D perhaps matching TRBD1 (5 bases). Germline V gives CDR1 SGHVS, CDR2 FQNEAQ. This CDR3 region has 13 residues. V shed 10 bases and J shed 7 bases, with 16 bases lying between them. The DNA of the CDR3 is TGTGCCACCCGGGGCCTAATCCGTGAAAAACTGTTTTTT. Protein: CATRGLIREKLFF.